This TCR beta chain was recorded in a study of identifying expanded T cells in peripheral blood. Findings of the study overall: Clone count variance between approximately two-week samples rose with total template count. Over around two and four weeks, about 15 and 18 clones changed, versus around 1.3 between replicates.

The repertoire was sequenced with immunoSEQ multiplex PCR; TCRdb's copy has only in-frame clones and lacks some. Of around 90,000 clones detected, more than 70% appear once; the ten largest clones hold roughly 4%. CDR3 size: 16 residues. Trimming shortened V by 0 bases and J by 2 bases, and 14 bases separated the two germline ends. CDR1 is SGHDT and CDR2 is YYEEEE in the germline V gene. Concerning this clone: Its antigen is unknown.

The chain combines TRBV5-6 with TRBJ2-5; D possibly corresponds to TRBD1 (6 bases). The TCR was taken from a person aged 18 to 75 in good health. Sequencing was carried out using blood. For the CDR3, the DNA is TGTGCCAGCAGCTTGGAGGTTCTCGGACAGCAAGAGACCCAGTACTTC. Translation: CASSLEVLGQQETQYF.